The rows below give T cell receptor beta chains drawn from one sample of a study of shared clonotypes between healthy human individuals. The repertoire was sequenced with immunoSEQ multiplex PCR; TCRdb's copy has only in-frame clones and lacks some. The sample comprises about 690,000 clones, roughly 87% of which are singletons, and 34% rests with the top ten. Sequencing was performed on memory CD8+ T cells from PBMCs. The receptors here all came from a young man in good health. Some clones in this sample may be carry-over from other donors' samples. Each CDR3 is given with its conserved first and last residue. For some rows the clone size is stated as once, few or many, or as a class when expanded; others skip it.

V	size	CDR3
TRBV27	.	CAARGDEKLFF
TRBV28	.	CASRGSGATDTQYF
TRBV27	.	CASSKGTGSYEQYF
TRBV2	.	CASSVIGTGFLVSNQPQHF
TRBV27	.	CASSSAGTGAYEQYF
TRBV27	.	CASSNLFNPGPSSYNEQFF
TRBV9	.	CASSPPSRADGYTF
TRBV6-1	.	CASRGDRGSYEQYF
TRBV6-1	.	CASSGQVLAGGTGELFF
TRBV7-9	.	CASSSTRATSSYGYTF
TRBV5-5	few	CASSQGQSQETQYF
TRBV27	.	CASPWPNLCSYNEQFF
TRBV29-1	.	CSVAVERYEQYF
TRBV10-2	.	CASSESGGQETQYF
TRBV10-2	.	CALARGAEGYTF
TRBV9	.	CASSENTGTGDSEAFF
TRBV7-2	.	CASSLFARDRVQPQHF
TRBV28	.	CASSEWGALGYGYTF
TRBV27	.	CASTPGQGYNEQFF
TRBV27	.	CASSSRGYEQYF
TRBV6-1	.	CASSDRGQGTTDTQYF
TRBV28	few	CASSLGQYSNQPQHF
TRBV2	.	CASSELAGAEQYF